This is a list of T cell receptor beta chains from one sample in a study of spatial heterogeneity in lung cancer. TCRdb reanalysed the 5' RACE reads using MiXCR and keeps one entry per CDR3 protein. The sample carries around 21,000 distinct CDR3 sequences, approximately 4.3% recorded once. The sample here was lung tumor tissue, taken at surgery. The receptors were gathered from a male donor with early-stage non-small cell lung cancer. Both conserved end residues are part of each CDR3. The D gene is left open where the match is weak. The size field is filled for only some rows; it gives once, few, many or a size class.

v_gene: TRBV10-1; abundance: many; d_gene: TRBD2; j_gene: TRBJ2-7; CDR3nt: TGCGCCAGCAGACAACCTAGCGGGAGGGCCCCCGAGCAGTACTTC; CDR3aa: CASRQPSGRAPEQYF
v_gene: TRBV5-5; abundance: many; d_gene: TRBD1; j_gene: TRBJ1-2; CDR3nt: TGTGCCAGCAGCCTCCAGGACAGGACCCTCTATGGCTACACCTTC; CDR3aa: CASSLQDRTLYGYTF
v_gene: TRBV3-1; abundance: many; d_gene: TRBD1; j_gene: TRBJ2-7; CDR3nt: TGTGCCAGCAGCCAAGCCAGGGGGAGCTACGAGCAGTACTTC; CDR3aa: CASSQARGSYEQYF
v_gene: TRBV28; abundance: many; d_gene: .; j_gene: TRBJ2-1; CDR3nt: TGTGCCAGCAGTTCCCCGCCCGGGAGTACACACCCCTACTCGCAGTTCTTC; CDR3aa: CASSSPPGSTHPYSQFF
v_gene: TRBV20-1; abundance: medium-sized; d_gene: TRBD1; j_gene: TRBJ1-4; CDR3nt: TGCAGTGCTAGGTCCGGGACAGTATATGAAAAACTGTTTTTT; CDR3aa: CSARSGTVYEKLFF
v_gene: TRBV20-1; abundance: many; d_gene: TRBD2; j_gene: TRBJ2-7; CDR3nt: TGCAGTGTTATAGCGGGAGGGGTTTACGAGCAGTACTTC; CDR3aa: CSVIAGGVYEQYF
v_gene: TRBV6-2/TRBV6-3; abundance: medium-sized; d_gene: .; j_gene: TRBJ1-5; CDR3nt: TGTGCCAGCAGTTACTTACTGGGGCCCCAGCATTTT; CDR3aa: CASSYLLGPQHF
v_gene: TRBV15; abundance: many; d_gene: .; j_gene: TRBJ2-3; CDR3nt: TGTGCCACCAGCGGGGGTTCGACTAGTCGGGCCACAGATACGCAGTATTTT; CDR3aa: CATSGGSTSRATDTQYF
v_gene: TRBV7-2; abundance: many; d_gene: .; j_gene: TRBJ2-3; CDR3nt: TGTGCCAGCAGCTCCCCAGCCGCAGATACGCAGTATTTT; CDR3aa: CASSSPAADTQYF
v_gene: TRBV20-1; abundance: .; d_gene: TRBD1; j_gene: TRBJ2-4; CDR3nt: TGCAGTGCTAGAGATACTGGGCAGGGGGTTGACTTC; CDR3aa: CSARDTGQGVDF